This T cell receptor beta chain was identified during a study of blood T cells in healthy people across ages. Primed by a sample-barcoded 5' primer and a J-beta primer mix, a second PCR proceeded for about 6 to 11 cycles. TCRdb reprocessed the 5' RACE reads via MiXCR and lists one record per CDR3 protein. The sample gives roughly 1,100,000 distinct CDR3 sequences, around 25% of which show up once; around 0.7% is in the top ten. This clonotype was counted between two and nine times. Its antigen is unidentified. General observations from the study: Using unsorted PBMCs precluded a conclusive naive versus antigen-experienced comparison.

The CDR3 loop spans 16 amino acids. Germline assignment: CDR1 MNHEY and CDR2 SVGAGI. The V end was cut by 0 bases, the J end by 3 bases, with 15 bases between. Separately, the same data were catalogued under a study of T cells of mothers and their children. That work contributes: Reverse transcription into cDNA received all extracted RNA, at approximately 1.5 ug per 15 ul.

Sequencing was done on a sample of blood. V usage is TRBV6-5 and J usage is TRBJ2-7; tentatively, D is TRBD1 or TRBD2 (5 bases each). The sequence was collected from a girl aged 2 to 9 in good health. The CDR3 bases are TGTGCCAGCAGTTACTCGATGACGAGGGGCGGCTACGAGCAGTACTTC. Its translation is CASSYSMTRGGYEQYF.